The sequence of this T cell receptor (beta chain) was determined in a study of molecular identifiers for immune sequencing clone quantification. Study-level information: Replicates split RNA from roughly 20,000 or 100,000 naive CD8 cells five ways, and the researchers sequenced four portions.

The CDR3 runs 16 residues. J gave up 0 bases and V 6 bases, and 8 bases lay outside the gene matches. The germline CDR1 and CDR2 sequences are SGHTA and FQGNSA. TCRdb re-called the PCR reads with MiXCR, one entry per CDR3 protein. The sample records approximately 680,000 distinct CDR3 sequences, over 25% being singletons. V usage is TRBV7-2 and J usage is TRBJ2-1, with 7 bases lining up with TRBD2. Sequenced: naive CD8+ T cells from blood, with Jurkat cell RNA spiked in. The subset denotes: FACS-sorted CD8+CD4-CCR7+CD45RA+ naive T cells. The TCR sequence derives from a human donor in good health. Some libraries in this study had Jurkat cell RNA spiked in. CDR3 residues: CASSSGLVSSYNEQFF. For the CDR3, the DNA is TGTGCCAGCAGTTCAGGACTAGTCAGCTCCTACAATGAGCAGTTCTTC.